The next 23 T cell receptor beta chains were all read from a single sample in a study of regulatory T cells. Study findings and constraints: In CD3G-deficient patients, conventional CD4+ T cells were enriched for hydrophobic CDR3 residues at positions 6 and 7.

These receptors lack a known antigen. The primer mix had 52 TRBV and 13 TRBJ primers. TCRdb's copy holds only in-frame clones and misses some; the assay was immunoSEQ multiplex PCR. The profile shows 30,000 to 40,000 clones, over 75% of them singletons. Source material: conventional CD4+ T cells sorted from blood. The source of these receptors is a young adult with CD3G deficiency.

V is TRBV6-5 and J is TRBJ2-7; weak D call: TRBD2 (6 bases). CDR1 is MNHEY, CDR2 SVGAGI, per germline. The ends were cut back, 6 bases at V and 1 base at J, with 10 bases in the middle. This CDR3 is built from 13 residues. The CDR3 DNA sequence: TGTGCCAGCAGGCCCGGGGGTTCCTACGAGCAGTACTTC. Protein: CASRPGGSYEQYF.

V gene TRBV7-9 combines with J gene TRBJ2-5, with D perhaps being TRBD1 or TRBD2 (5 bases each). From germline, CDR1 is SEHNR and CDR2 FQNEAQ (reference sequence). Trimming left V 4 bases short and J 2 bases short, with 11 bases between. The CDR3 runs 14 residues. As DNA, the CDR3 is TGTGCCAGCAGCTCGATGGGGACGCAAGAGACCCAGTACTTC. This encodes CASSSMGTQETQYF.

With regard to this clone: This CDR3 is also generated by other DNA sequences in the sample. The CDR3 loop is CASSLGGRTDTQYF. As DNA, the CDR3 is TGCGCCAGCAGCTTGGGAGGCCGCACAGATACGCAGTATTTT. This chain connects TRBV5-1 to TRBJ2-3; D remains ambiguous. Trimming removed 0 bases from V and 1 base from J, with 6 bases in between. CDR3 length equals 14 residues. CDR1 is SGHRS, CDR2 YFSETQ, per germline.

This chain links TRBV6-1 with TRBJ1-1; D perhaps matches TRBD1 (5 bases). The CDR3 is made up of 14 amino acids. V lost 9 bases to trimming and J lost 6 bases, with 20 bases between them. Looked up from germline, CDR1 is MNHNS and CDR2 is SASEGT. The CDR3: CASSRDWGSPEAFF. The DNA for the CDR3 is TGTGCCAGTTCCCGAGATTGGGGGTCCCCTGAAGCTTTCTTT.

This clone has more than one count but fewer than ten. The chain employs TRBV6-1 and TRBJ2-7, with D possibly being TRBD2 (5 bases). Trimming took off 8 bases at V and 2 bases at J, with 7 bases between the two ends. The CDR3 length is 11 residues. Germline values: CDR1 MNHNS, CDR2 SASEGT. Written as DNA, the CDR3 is TGTGCCAGCGGGGAGCCCTACGAGCAGTACTTC. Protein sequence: CASGEPYEQYF.

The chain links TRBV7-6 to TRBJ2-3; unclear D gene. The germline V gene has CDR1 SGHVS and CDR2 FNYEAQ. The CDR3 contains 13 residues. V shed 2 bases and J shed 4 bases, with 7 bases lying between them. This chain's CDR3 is CASSLLIADTQYF. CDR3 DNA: TGTGCCAGCAGCTTATTAATAGCAGATACGCAGTATTTT.

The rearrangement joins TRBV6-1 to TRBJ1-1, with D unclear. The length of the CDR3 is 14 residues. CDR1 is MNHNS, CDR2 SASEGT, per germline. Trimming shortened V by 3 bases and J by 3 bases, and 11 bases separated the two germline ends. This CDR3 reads CASSEVGRDTEAFF. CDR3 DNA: TGTGCCAGCAGTGAGGTCGGGCGAGACACTGAAGCTTTCTTT.

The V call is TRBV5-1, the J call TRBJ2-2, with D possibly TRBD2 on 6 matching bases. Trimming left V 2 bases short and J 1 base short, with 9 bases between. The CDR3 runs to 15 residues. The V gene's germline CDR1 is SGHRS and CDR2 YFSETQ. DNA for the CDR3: TGCGCCAGCAGCTTTAGCGGACGGAACACCGGGGAGCTGTTTTTT. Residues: CASSFSGRNTGELFF.

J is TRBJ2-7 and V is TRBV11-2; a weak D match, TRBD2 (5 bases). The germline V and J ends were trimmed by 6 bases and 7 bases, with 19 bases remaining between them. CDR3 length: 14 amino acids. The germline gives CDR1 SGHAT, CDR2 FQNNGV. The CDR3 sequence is CASSTGNFYEEQYF. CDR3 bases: TGTGCCAGCAGTACGGGAAATTTCTACGAGGAGCAGTACTTC.

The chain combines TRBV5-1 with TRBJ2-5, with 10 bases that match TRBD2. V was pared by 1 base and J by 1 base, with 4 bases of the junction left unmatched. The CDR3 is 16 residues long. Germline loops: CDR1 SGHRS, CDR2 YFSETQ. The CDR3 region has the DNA TGCGCCAGCAGCTTGACAGGACTAGCGGTCCAAGAGACCCAGTACTTC. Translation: CASSLTGLAVQETQYF. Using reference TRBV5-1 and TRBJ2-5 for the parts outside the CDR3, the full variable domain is KAGVTQTPRYLIKTRGQQVTLSCSPISGHRSVSWYQQTPGQGLQFLFEYFSETQRNKGNFPGRFSGRQFSNSRSEMNVSTLELGDSALYLCASSLTGLAVQETQYFGPGTRLLVL.

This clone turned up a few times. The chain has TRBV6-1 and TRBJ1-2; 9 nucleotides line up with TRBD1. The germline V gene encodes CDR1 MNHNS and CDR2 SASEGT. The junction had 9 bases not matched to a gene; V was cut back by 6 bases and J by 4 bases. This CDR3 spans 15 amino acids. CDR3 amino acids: CASRLTGGAGYGYTF. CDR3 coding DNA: TGTGCCAGCAGGCTTACAGGGGGCGCGGGCTATGGCTACACCTTC.

The DNA of the CDR3 is TGTGCCAGCAGCTATGGACGGAACACCGGGGAGCTGTTTTTT. Translation gives CASSYGRNTGELFF. This chain links TRBV7-2 with TRBJ2-2, with D uncertain. The length of the CDR3 is 14 residues. The V gene lost 4 bases and the J gene lost 1 base, with 7 bases spanning the gap. Germline values: CDR1 SGHTA, CDR2 FQGNSA.

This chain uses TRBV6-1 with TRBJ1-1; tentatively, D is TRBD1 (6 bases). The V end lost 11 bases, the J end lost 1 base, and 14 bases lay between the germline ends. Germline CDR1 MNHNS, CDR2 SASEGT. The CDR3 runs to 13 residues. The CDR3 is CAVRGIGNTEAFF. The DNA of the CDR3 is TGTGCCGTCAGGGGAATAGGGAACACTGAAGCTTTCTTT.

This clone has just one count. In DNA form, the CDR3 reads TGTGCCAGTAGTACCCGGGACAGAACCTACGAGCAGTACTTC. Amino acids: CASSTRDRTYEQYF. The chain links TRBV19 to TRBJ2-7, with 7 bases aligning to TRBD1. The trim removed 4 bases at V and 2 bases at J, leaving 5 bases unmatched. Germline assignment: CDR1 LNHDA and CDR2 SQIVND (reference sequence). CDR3 length equals 14 residues.

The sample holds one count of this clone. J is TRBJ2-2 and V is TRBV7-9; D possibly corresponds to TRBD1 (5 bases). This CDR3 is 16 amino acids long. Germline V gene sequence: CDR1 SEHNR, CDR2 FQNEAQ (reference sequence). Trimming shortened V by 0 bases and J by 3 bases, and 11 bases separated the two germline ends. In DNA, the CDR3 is TGTGCCAGCAGCTTAGCGGCAGGGTTCCACACCGGGGAGCTGTTTTTT. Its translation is CASSLAAGFHTGELFF. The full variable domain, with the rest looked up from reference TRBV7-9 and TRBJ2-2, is DTGVSQNPRHKITKRGQNVTFRCDPISEHNRLYWYRQTLGQGPEFLTYFQNEAQLEKSRLLSDRFSAERPKGSFSTLEIQRTEQGDSAMYLCASSLAAGFHTGELFFGEGSRLTVL.

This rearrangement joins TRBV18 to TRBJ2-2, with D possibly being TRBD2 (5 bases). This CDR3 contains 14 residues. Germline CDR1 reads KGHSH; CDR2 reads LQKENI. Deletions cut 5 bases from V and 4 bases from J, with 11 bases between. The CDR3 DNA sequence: TGTGCCAGCTCAGCCACTAGTCCCACCGGGGAGCTGTTTTTT. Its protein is CASSATSPTGELFF.

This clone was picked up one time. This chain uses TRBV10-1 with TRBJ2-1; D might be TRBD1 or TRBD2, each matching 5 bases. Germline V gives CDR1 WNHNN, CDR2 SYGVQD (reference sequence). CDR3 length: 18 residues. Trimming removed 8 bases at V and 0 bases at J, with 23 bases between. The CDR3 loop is CASDRGHRLIISYNEQFF. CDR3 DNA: TGCGCCAGCGACCGAGGGCACAGGCTAATTATCTCCTACAATGAGCAGTTCTTC.

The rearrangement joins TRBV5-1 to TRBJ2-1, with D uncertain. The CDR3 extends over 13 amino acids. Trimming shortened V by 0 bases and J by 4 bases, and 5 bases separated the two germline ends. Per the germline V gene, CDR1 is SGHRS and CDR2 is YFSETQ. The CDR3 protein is CASSLGQYNEQFF. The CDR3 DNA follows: TGCGCCAGCAGCTTGGGGCAGTACAATGAGCAGTTCTTC.

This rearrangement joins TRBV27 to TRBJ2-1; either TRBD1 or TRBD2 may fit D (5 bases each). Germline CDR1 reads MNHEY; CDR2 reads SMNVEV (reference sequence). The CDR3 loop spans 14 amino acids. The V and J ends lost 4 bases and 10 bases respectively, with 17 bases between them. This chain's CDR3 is CASSSTRGEREQFF. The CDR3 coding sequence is TGTGCCAGCAGTTCTACCCGAGGGGAGAGAGAGCAGTTCTTC.

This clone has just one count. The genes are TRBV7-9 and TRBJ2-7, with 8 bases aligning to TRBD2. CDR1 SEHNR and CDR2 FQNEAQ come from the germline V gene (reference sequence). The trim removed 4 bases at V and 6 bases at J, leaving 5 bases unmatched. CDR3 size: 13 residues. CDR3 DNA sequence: TGTGCCAGCAGCTCAGAACTAGCGGTCGAGCAGTACTTC. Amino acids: CASSSELAVEQYF.

The CDR3 loop reads CASSRPGQSSYEQYF. CDR3 DNA sequence: TGTGCCAGCAGTCGTCCGGGACAGAGCTCCTACGAGCAGTACTTC. This rearrangement joins TRBV28 to TRBJ2-7; 7 bases fit TRBD1. Per the germline V gene, CDR1 is MDHEN and CDR2 is SYDVKM. The junction had 7 bases not matched to a gene; V was cut back by 5 bases and J by 0 bases. The CDR3 contains 15 residues.

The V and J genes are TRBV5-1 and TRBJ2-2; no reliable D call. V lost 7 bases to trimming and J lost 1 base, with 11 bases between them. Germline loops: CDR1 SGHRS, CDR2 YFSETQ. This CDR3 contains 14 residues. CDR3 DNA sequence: TGCGCCAGCCGGGCCACCCTGAACACCGGGGAGCTGTTTTTT. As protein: CASRATLNTGELFF.

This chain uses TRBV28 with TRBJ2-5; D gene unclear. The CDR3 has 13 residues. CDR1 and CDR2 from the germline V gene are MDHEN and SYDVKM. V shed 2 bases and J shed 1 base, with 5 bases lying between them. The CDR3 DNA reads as TGTGCCAGCAGTTTAGCGGTCCAAGAGACCCAGTACTTC. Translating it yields CASSLAVQETQYF.